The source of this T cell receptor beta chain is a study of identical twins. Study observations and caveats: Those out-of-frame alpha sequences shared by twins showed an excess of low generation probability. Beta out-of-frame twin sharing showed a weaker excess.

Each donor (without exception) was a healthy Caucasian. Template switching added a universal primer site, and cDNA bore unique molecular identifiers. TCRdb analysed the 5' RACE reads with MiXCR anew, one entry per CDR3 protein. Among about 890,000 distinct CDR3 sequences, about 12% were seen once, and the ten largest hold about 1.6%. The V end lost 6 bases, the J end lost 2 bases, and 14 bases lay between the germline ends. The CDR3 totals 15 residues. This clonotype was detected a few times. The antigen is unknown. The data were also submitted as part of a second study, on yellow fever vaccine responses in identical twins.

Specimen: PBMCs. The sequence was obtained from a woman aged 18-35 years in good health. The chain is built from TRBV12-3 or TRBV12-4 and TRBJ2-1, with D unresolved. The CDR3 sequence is CASSPEPDPYNEQFF. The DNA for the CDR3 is TGTGCCAGCAGCCCTGAGCCGGACCCCTACAATGAGCAGTTCTTC.